These 8 T cell receptor beta chains originate from one sample sequenced in a study of T cell clonality in common variable immunodeficiency. Method: immunoSEQ multiplex PCR; TCRdb's copy keeps in-frame clones and lacks some. The sample was found to contain roughly 58,000 clones, and every one recurs. The sample was peripheral blood mononuclear cells. These receptors originate from a person aged 18 to 75 in good health.

This clone was seen at least ten times. From the germline J gene comes the end of the CDR3, since the read stops 3 residues before it. The chain has TRBV7-6 and TRBJ2-3; no reliable D call. Germline assignment: CDR1 SGHVS and CDR2 FNYEAQ. V was clipped by 5 bases and J by 5 bases, with 8 bases between them. The CDR3 is 12 residues long. CDR3 bases read: TGTGCCAGCAGCAAACCCGGAGATACG. As protein: CASSKPGDT. The complete CDR3 reads CASSKPGDTQYF. Drawing the rest from reference TRBV7-6 and TRBJ2-3, the complete variable domain is GAGVSQSPRYKVTKRGQDVALRCDPISGHVSLYWYRQALGQGPEFLTYFNYEAQQDKSGLPNDRFSAERPEGSISTLTIQRTEQRDSAMYRCASSKPGDTQYFGPGTRLTVL.

This clone was found many times. Read sequence stops 3 residues before the CDR3 end, and the germline J gene provides the missing end. The chain carries TRBV20-1 and TRBJ2-7, with D possibly matching TRBD2 (6 bases). CDR1 and CDR2 (germline): DFQATT, SNEGSKA (reference sequence). Trimming took 6 bases from V and 0 from J, leaving 12 bases between them. This CDR3 region has 13 residues. The part of the CDR3 DNA that was read is TGCAGTGCGCGCACCGGGGGCTCCTACGAG. As protein: CSARTGGSYE. The CDR3 in full is CSARTGGSYEQYF.

This clone showed up many times. Read coverage stops 3 residues before the CDR3 terminus; the germline J gene supplies the remainder. V and J are TRBV6-1 and TRBJ2-2; maybe TRBD1 (5 bases). V was cut by 4 bases and J by 0 bases, with 12 bases left in between. CDR1 MNHNS and CDR2 SASEGT come from the germline V gene. This CDR3 is 16 amino acids long. The chain's CDR3 is CASSAPRQTNTGELFF. The covered CDR3 bases are TGTGCCAGCAGTGCCCCCCGACAGACGAACACCGGGGAG.

This clone was observed many times. Coverage ceases 3 residues before the CDR3 finishes, and the germline J gene fills in the end. The chain joins TRBV6-2 or TRBV6-3 to TRBJ1-5; D remains unclear. This CDR3 has 15 amino acids. Germline assignment: CDR1 MNHEY and CDR2 SVGEGT. Trimming stripped 2 bases from V and 0 bases from J, with 8 bases between. The CDR3 reads CASSYAAASNQPQHF. Partial CDR3 DNA: TGTGCCAGCAGTTACGCGGCAGCTAGCAATCAGCCC.

This clone was observed many times. The CDR3 is cut off 3 residues early in the read; its end comes from the germline J gene. The chain couples TRBV5-4 to TRBJ2-3, with D perhaps matching TRBD1 (6 bases). Germline V gene data show CDR1 as SGHNT and CDR2 as YYREEE (reference sequence). This CDR3 has 14 residues. CDR3 sequence reads: CASSLQGYNQPQYF. The sequenced part of the CDR3 DNA is TGTGCCAGCAGCCTACAGGGCTACAATCAGCCG.

This clone was seen at least ten times. The read gets to within 3 residues of the CDR3 end, and the germline J gene fills in the rest. V usage is TRBV10-3 and J usage is TRBJ1-2, with TRBD1 matching 8 bases. Germline CDR1 ENHRY, CDR2 SYGVKD. The CDR3 spans 14 residues. The V segment lost 4 bases and the J segment 7 bases; nucleotides outside the gene matches: 8. This CDR3 reads CAISVGQGAPGYTF. The sequenced CDR3 bases are TGTGCCATCAGTGTAGGGCAGGGGGCTCCTGGC.

At least ten counts were recorded for this clone. The CDR3 end lies 3 residues beyond the end of the read and is filled in from the germline J gene. The chain links TRBV2 to TRBJ1-6; possibly TRBD1 for D (6 bases). In germline, CDR1 is SNHLY, CDR2 FYNNEI. The CDR3 runs to 14 residues. V was trimmed by 3 bases and J by 10 bases, leaving 13 bases between them. The DNA read from the CDR3 is TGTGCCAGCAGTGACCCAGGGGTAGCCTCACCC. Translation gives CASSDPGVASP. The whole CDR3 is CASSDPGVASPLHF. Variable domain in full (rest from reference TRBV2 and TRBJ1-6): EPEVTQTPSHQVTQMGQEVILRCVPISNHLYFYWYRQILGQKVEFLVSFYNNEISEKSEIFDDQFSVERPDGSNFTLKIRSTKLEDSAMYFCASSDPGVASPLHFGNGTRLTVT.

This clone has ten or more counts. The CDR3 goes on 3 residues after the read ends, and that part is filled in from the germline J gene. J is TRBJ2-2 and V is TRBV5-1; D call uncertain. Looked up from germline, CDR1 is SGHRS and CDR2 is YFSETQ. CDR3 length: 13 residues. Between the trimmed V and J ends, which lost 4 bases and 5 bases, there was a span of 9 bases. Partial CDR3 DNA: TGCGCCAGCAGCGGCCTTATTACCGGGGAG. Residues: CASSGLITGE. The full CDR3 sequence reads CASSGLITGELFF.